This T cell receptor (beta chain) was observed in a study of PD-1 blockade in classical Hodgkin lymphoma. Study as a whole: Patients got intravenous nivolumab 3 mg/kg every 2 weeks.

Profiled with immunoSEQ multiplex PCR; TCRdb holds only in-frame clones, not every one. The sample shows some 52,000 clones, approximately 89% of them seen only once. V lost 5 bases and J 0 bases, leaving 10 bases between the germline ends. This CDR3 has 14 residues. Germline V gene data show CDR1 as MNHNS and CDR2 as SASEGT. Indicated time point: cycle 4 day 1 (C4D1), after five to seven weeks of nivolumab. Relapses following autologous stem cell transplantation were seen in all patients, with brentuximab vedotin exposure varying. Complete response, partial response or progressive disease was each patient's best response.

The specimen was peripheral blood mononuclear cells (PBMCs), collected before the fourth cycle of nivolumab. The source is a human donor with classical Hodgkin lymphoma. The chain couples TRBV6-1 to TRBJ1-2, with D hard to call. CDR3 nucleotide sequence: TGTGCCAGCAGTCCCCAGGCCTCTAACTATGGCTACACCTTC. Protein: CASSPQASNYGYTF.